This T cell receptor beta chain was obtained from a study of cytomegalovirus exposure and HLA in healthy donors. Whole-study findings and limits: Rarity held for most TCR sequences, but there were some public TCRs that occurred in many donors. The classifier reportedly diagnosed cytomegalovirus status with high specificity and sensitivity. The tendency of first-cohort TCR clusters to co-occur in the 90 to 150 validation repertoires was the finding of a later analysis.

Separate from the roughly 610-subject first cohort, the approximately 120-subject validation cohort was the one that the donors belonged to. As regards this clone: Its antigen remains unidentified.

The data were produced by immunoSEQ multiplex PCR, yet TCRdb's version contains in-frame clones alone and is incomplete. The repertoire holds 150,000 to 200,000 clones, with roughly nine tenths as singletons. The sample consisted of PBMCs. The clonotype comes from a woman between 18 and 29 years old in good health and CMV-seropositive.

The CDR3 protein is CAWNRGTHRNTEAFF. CDR3 bases: TGTGCCTGGAACAGGGGGACCCACAGGAACACTGAAGCTTTCTTT. The chain uses TRBV30 and TRBJ1-1, with TRBD1 identical over 8 bases. Trimming removed 4 bases from V and 1 base from J; junction bases left unmatched: 8. CDR1 GTSNPN and CDR2 SVGIG come from the germline V gene (reference sequence). This CDR3 region has 15 residues.